These T cell receptor beta chains were read from a single sample in a study of identical twins. TCRdb used MiXCR to reprocess the 5' RACE reads, holding one entry per CDR3 protein. The data show about 720,000 distinct CDR3 sequences, under 9% seen once. This sample also appeared in a second study, on yellow fever vaccine responses in identical twins.

The sequencing sample was made of PBMCs. Source of these receptors: a woman between 18 and 30 years old in good health. Each CDR3 is given with its conserved first and last residue. Each record gives: clone size, CDR3 length, V gene, J gene, D gene, CDR3 protein, CDR3 DNA. The D gene is left open where the match is weak. Rows give clone size only sometimes, using once, few, many, or a class for an expanded clone.

.	14	TRBV20-1	TRBJ2-7	.	CSACPRDLYIEQYF	TGCAGTGCTTGTCCGAGGGACCTATACATCGAGCAGTACTTC
many	13	TRBV3-1	TRBJ2-7	.	CASSLTAGYEQYF	TGTGCCAGCAGCCTCACCGCGGGTTACGAGCAGTACTTC
many	13	TRBV29-1	TRBJ2-3	.	CSVGKGLSNTQYF	TGCAGCGTTGGAAAGGGATTGTCAAATACGCAGTATTTT
many	14	TRBV12-3/TRBV12-4	TRBJ2-5	.	CASSLALGGETQYF	TGTGCCAGCAGTTTAGCGCTAGGAGGGGAGACCCAGTACTTC
.	15	TRBV28	TRBJ2-7	TRBD1	CASSFIGTGAYEQYF	TGTGCCAGCAGCTTCATCGGGACAGGGGCCTACGAGCAGTACTTC
few	13	TRBV12-3/TRBV12-4	TRBJ1-4	TRBD1	CASRQGVPEKLFF	TGTGCCAGCAGGCAGGGGGTGCCGGAAAAACTGTTTTTT
.	15	TRBV4-1	TRBJ2-4	TRBD2	CASSQVTSATDIQYF	TGCGCCAGCAGCCAAGTAACTAGCGCGACGGACATTCAGTACTTC
.	16	TRBV7-7	TRBJ2-1	TRBD1	CASSASGTGNYNEQFF	TGTGCTAGCAGCGCTAGTGGGACAGGGAACTACAATGAGCAGTTCTTC
.	13	TRBV20-1	TRBJ2-1	.	CSARDPGYNEQFF	TGCAGTGCTAGAGATCCGGGATACAATGAGCAGTTCTTC
few	16	TRBV4-3	TRBJ2-1	TRBD2	CASSQDHGRPYNEQFF	TGCGCCAGCAGCCAAGATCACGGGAGGCCCTACAATGAGCAGTTCTTC
few	18	TRBV5-6	TRBJ2-3	TRBD2	CASSLPGLAGGKTDTQYF	TGTGCCAGCAGCTTGCCGGGTTTAGCGGGAGGGAAGACAGATACGCAGTATTTT
many	15	TRBV3-1	TRBJ2-7	TRBD2	CASSLASGVSYEQYF	TGTGCCAGCAGCCTTGCTAGCGGGGTCTCCTACGAGCAGTACTTC
.	15	TRBV3-1	TRBJ1-4	.	CASSPRTASYEKLFF	TGTGCCAGCAGCCCTAGGACAGCCAGCTATGAAAAACTGTTTTTT
few	13	TRBV20-1	TRBJ2-4	.	CSASGVVEWAESF	TGCAGTGCTAGTGGCGTAGTCGAGTGGGCAGAGTCCTTC
many	15	TRBV12-3/TRBV12-4	TRBJ2-3	.	CASRRNSGWTDTQYF	TGTGCCAGCAGGAGGAACAGCGGGTGGACAGATACGCAGTATTTT
few	12	TRBV29-1	TRBJ2-5	.	CSVELLGETQYF	TGCAGCGTTGAATTGTTAGGCGAGACCCAGTACTTC
many	14	TRBV28	TRBJ2-7	.	CASSSPGRSYEQYF	TGTGCCAGCAGTTCACCCGGGCGGAGCTACGAGCAGTACTTC
many	13	TRBV15	TRBJ1-1	.	CATSRDSGAGAFF	TGTGCCACCAGCAGAGATTCGGGCGCCGGGGCTTTCTTT
many	15	TRBV5-1	TRBJ1-2	.	CASSQDSSTLYGYTF	TGCGCCAGCAGCCAGGACAGCTCGACCCTCTATGGCTACACCTTC
.	18	TRBV2	TRBJ2-1	TRBD2	CASSEAEVAGGIDNEQFF	TGTGCCAGCAGTGAAGCAGAGGTAGCGGGGGGGATCGACAATGAGCAGTTCTTC
.	15	TRBV6-5	TRBJ1-2	TRBD1	CASSYRDRGNYGYTF	TGTGCCAGCAGTTACCGGGACAGGGGCAACTATGGCTACACCTTC
.	15	TRBV3-1	TRBJ2-7	.	CASSQESGTSYEQYF	TGTGCCAGCAGCCAAGAGTCAGGGACCTCCTACGAGCAGTACTTC
.	12	TRBV28	TRBJ2-7	.	CASSFGSAEQYF	TGTGCCAGCAGTTTCGGTAGCGCCGAGCAGTACTTC
few	16	TRBV6-2/TRBV6-3	TRBJ2-3	.	CASSPAGGLGTDTQYF	TGTGCCAGCAGCCCTGCCGGGGGCCTAGGCACAGATACGCAGTATTTT
few	16	TRBV6-9	TRBJ2-5	.	CASSLSWREYQETQYF	TGTGCCAGCAGTTTATCATGGAGGGAGTACCAAGAGACCCAGTACTTC
.	15	TRBV7-9	TRBJ2-1	TRBD2	CASSLGLAGVDEQFF	TGTGCCAGCAGCTTAGGACTAGCGGGAGTCGATGAGCAGTTCTTC
many	13	TRBV29-1	TRBJ1-5	TRBD1	CSVGGTGAQPQHF	TGCAGCGTTGGTGGGACAGGGGCTCAGCCCCAGCATTTT
few	12	TRBV29-1	TRBJ1-1	.	CSVLQGHTEAFF	TGCAGCGTTCTACAGGGCCACACTGAAGCTTTCTTT
many	15	TRBV5-1	TRBJ2-7	TRBD2	CASSLALAGNYEQYF	TGCGCCAGCAGCTTGGCACTAGCGGGTAACTACGAGCAGTACTTC
many	15	TRBV28	TRBJ2-7	.	CATGRTPKGGNEQYF	TGTGCCACCGGAAGGACACCCAAGGGGGGGAACGAGCAGTACTTC
many	12	TRBV29-1	TRBJ2-5	.	CSDAQGQETQYF	TGCAGCGATGCACAAGGGCAAGAGACCCAGTACTTC
few	15	TRBV10-3	TRBJ2-7	.	CAISESVGQSYEQYF	TGTGCCATCAGTGAGTCGGTAGGACAGTCCTACGAGCAGTACTTC
.	15	TRBV25-1	TRBJ1-4	TRBD1	CASSETRGRDEKLFF	TGTGCCAGCAGTGAAACCAGGGGGCGGGATGAAAAACTGTTTTTT
.	16	TRBV29-1	TRBJ2-1	TRBD2	CSVSLPGLAGVNEQFF	TGCAGCGTGAGCCTGCCGGGACTAGCGGGGGTCAATGAGCAGTTCTTC
many	13	TRBV20-1	TRBJ1-1	TRBD1	CSAPIRGISNAFF	TGCAGTGCTCCGATCAGGGGGATATCAAATGCTTTCTTT
few	15	TRBV12-3/TRBV12-4	TRBJ2-7	.	CASSLTGPIPGEQYF	TGTGCCAGCAGTTTGACAGGCCCGATCCCCGGCGAGCAGTACTTC
.	15	TRBV20-1	TRBJ2-3	TRBD2	CSARGSGRGTDTQYF	TGCAGTGCTAGAGGGAGCGGGAGGGGGACAGATACGCAGTATTTT
few	14	TRBV11-2	TRBJ2-7	TRBD1	CASTHPGQDSEQYF	TGTGCCAGCACCCACCCGGGACAGGATTCTGAGCAGTACTTC
many	15	TRBV29-1	TRBJ2-1	TRBD2	CSASTSGRDYNEQFF	TGCAGCGCTTCGACTAGCGGGAGGGATTACAATGAGCAGTTCTTC
many	15	TRBV11-2	TRBJ2-2	TRBD2	CASSPGPSGTGELFF	TGTGCCAGCAGCCCCGGTCCTAGCGGGACCGGGGAGCTGTTTTTT
.	19	TRBV5-1	TRBJ2-7	TRBD1	CASSLDLSRDRVPGNEQYF	TGCGCCAGCAGCTTGGACCTTTCTCGGGACAGGGTGCCCGGGAACGAGCAGTACTTC
many	12	TRBV7-9	TRBJ2-5	.	CASSYPGETQYF	TGTGCCAGCAGCTACCCGGGGGAGACCCAGTACTTC
.	14	TRBV30	TRBJ1-2	.	CAWSVLEGMGGYTF	TGTGCCTGGAGTGTTCTGGAGGGTATGGGAGGCTACACCTTC
.	13	TRBV7-2	TRBJ2-2	.	CASSTWNTGELFF	TGTGCCAGCAGCACCTGGAACACCGGGGAGCTGTTTTTT
many	16	TRBV28	TRBJ2-3	.	CASSPLGLSGTDTQYF	TGTGCCAGCAGTCCCCTAGGCCTTTCAGGCACAGATACGCAGTATTTT
.	15	TRBV9	TRBJ2-7	.	CASSVDPGPSYEQYF	TGTGCCAGCAGCGTTGACCCCGGGCCATCCTACGAGCAGTACTTC
.	14	TRBV12-3/TRBV12-4	TRBJ2-7	.	CASSRDFSSHEQYF	TGTGCCAGCAGTCGGGACTTCTCTTCCCACGAGCAGTACTTC
many	16	TRBV20-1	TRBJ2-7	TRBD2	CSARGRDFSGRGEQYF	TGCAGTGCGAGGGGTCGGGATTTTAGCGGGAGGGGCGAGCAGTACTTC
few	15	TRBV28	TRBJ1-2	.	CASRMDESGAYGYTF	TGTGCCAGCAGGATGGACGAGTCAGGGGCCTATGGCTACACCTTC
few	14	TRBV10-1	TRBJ2-1	.	CASGIMGADNEQFF	TGCGCCAGCGGCATTATGGGGGCGGACAATGAGCAGTTCTTC